Listed below are T cell receptor beta chains from one sample, sequenced in a study of control samples from healthy donors and cancer patients. Sequencing used immunoSEQ multiplex PCR; TCRdb keeps in-frame clones, though not all of them. The table shows about 160,000 clones, with around 94% occurring only once. Material for sequencing was PBMCs. The source is a man aged 55-75 years with colorectal cancer. CDR3s leave out the opening cysteine and the closing phenylalanine or tryptophan. D genes are given only for firm matches.

v_call	j_call	d_call	cdr3_aa
TRBV27	TRBJ2-5	.	ASSFRGAGETQY
TRBV7-9	TRBJ2-5	.	ASSLSRAQETQY
TRBV5-1	TRBJ2-3	.	ASSPGTFTDTQY
TRBV7-9	TRBJ2-3	.	ASSLGQGRTDTQY
TRBV3-1/TRBV3-2	TRBJ2-7	.	ASSSLAGASYEQY
TRBV6-2/TRBV6-3	TRBJ1-5	TRBD1	ASRYGTGGNQPQH
TRBV7-2	TRBJ2-1	TRBD2	ASSLSSGPYNEQF
TRBV10-3	TRBJ1-5	TRBD1	ATRGTGVGQPQH
TRBV9	TRBJ1-1	.	ASSVALGSPQDAEAF
TRBV28	TRBJ1-1	.	ASSHGGAMNTEAF
TRBV11-2	TRBJ1-1	.	ASSQTGWDTEAF
TRBV9	TRBJ2-1	.	ASSVYGSGNEQF
TRBV3-1/TRBV3-2	TRBJ1-1	.	ASSQSSGVLNTEAF
TRBV19	TRBJ2-3	TRBD2	ASSISGTPDTQY
TRBV4-2	TRBJ1-2	TRBD1	ASSLIRGQGTINYGYT
TRBV3-1/TRBV3-2	TRBJ2-3	.	ASSRIDTQY
TRBV27	TRBJ1-6	TRBD1	ASSWGQGRNSPLH
TRBV10-3	TRBJ2-7	.	AISESRSKVSYEQY
TRBV12-3/TRBV12-4	TRBJ2-7	.	ASGSGVNEQY
TRBV19	TRBJ1-6	.	ASSPGQEISPLH
TRBV7-2	TRBJ1-1	TRBD1	ASSSQGARAF
TRBV19	TRBJ1-2	.	ASSTPRGADYGYT
TRBV5-1	TRBJ1-4	.	ASSSDGTNEKLF
TRBV25-1	TRBJ2-3	TRBD1	ASSRTGGTDTQY
TRBV4-1	TRBJ1-1	.	ASSQTPGIVTEAF
TRBV5-1	TRBJ2-2	TRBD1	ASSPTRGTTNTGELF
TRBV9	TRBJ2-2	.	ASSVGPGYTGELF
TRBV6-4	TRBJ2-3	TRBD2	ASSDAGTSGGTDTQY
TRBV6-5	TRBJ2-2	.	ASSYRESTGELF
TRBV5-1	TRBJ1-4	TRBD1	ASSLGQANEKLF
TRBV6-6	TRBJ2-3	.	ASSSNTDTQY
TRBV9	TRBJ1-6	TRBD1	ASSPHDRGDSPLH
TRBV4-1	TRBJ2-1	.	ASSKTGTSYNEQF
TRBV18	TRBJ2-3	.	ASSPISPGRDTQY
TRBV29-1	TRBJ1-3	.	SVGTDGNTIY
TRBV19	TRBJ2-7	.	ASSPRDLRTEQY
TRBV10-3	TRBJ2-3	TRBD2	ASGTSGGTDTQY
TRBV7-9	TRBJ1-4	.	ASSLGQNGEKLF
TRBV19	TRBJ1-5	TRBD1	ASSTRTGYDNQPQH
TRBV6-1	TRBJ1-1	.	ASSAFSGRMNTEAF
TRBV7-8	TRBJ1-2	TRBD1	ASSPLGQGSYT
TRBV19	TRBJ2-5	.	ASNSGRVAHGETQY
TRBV10-2	TRBJ1-1	TRBD1	ASSEFPTGANTEAF
TRBV28	TRBJ2-7	TRBD1	ASSLDGPGQGTREQY
TRBV5-1	TRBJ1-4	TRBD1	ASSPGQGLRNEKLF
TRBV30	TRBJ1-1	.	AWSVSANTEAF
TRBV7-2	TRBJ2-1	TRBD1	ASNLDRGFKNEQF
TRBV1	TRBJ1-6	.	TRLRGTSPLH
TRBV3-1/TRBV3-2	TRBJ2-1	.	ASSPSTRRGEQF
TRBV4-2	TRBJ2-6	TRBD1	ASSQGLQGAAGSGANVLT
TRBV5-8	TRBJ1-2	.	ASSLARTPSYGYT
TRBV11-2	TRBJ2-7	TRBD1	ASSLTGGSYEQY
TRBV27	TRBJ2-2	.	ASSLGGGGNTGELF
TRBV10-3	TRBJ2-7	TRBD2	AIKGTSGETLYEQY
TRBV6-5	TRBJ1-4	.	ASSRDGREKLF
TRBV28	TRBJ1-3	TRBD1	ASIHGQGLNTIY
TRBV21-1	TRBJ2-7	.	ASSIRGTGCEQY
TRBV10-3	TRBJ1-2	.	ASQATANYGYT
TRBV6-5	TRBJ2-7	.	ASRMGGATYEQY
TRBV28	TRBJ1-2	.	ASRPQGVGGYT